The T cell receptor (beta chain) under discussion was sequenced for a study of identical twins. Study results and caveats: Compared with models, monozygotic twins showed more out-of-frame TCR alpha sharing.

In this sample, this clonotype turned up a few times. What it binds is not known. In TCRdb, the 5' RACE reads were re-called with MiXCR into one record per CDR3 protein. The data hold some 500,000 distinct CDR3 sequences, with roughly 13% observed a single time. The CDR3 loop spans 14 amino acids. Germline trimming cut 4 bases from V and 1 base from J; bases unmatched to any gene: 2. A further study also used this sample, focusing on yellow fever vaccine responses in identical twins. As that report states: The T cell response to vaccination in identical twins was reportedly partly convergent and partly personalized.

The TCR comes from a woman aged 18-35 years in good health. Sequencing was done on a sample of CD4+ T cells sorted from blood. The V call is TRBV12-3 or TRBV12-4, the J call TRBJ1-2; the match to TRBD1 covers 8 bases. The CDR3 nucleotides are TGTGCCAGCAGTTGGACAGGGCGTAACTATGGCTACACCTTC. Residues: CASSWTGRNYGYTF.